This T cell receptor beta chain is from a study of lymphopenia after photon versus proton radiotherapy. As for this clone: Its antigen is still unknown.

CDR1 is SGDLS, CDR2 YYNGEE, per germline. The J segment lost 2 bases and the V segment lost 3 bases, leaving 7 bases of the junction unmatched. The CDR3 length is 15 residues. Study-level points and caveats: Larger post-nadir TCR diversity loss correlated inversely with survival in deceased patients. Survival link was tested only in deceased patients; proton benefit remains a possibility. Oligoclonal CD8+ Temra expansion after nadir drove photon patients' diversity drop. Proton therapy kept repertoires fairly stable, unlike photons, which gained effector/memory cells.

The data were produced by immunoSEQ multiplex PCR, yet TCRdb's version contains in-frame clones alone and is incomplete. The profile shows roughly 42,000 clones, 85% of them singletons. J is TRBJ2-7 and V is TRBV9, with 8 bases lining up with TRBD2. The sequence derives from a man aged 40-50 years with gastric cancer. The sample here was peripheral blood, taken from a patient treated with photon-based radiotherapy. The CDR3 is CASSAGGGPTYEQYF. The CDR3 DNA is TGTGCCAGCAGCGCCGGCGGGGGGCCCACCTACGAGCAGTACTTC.